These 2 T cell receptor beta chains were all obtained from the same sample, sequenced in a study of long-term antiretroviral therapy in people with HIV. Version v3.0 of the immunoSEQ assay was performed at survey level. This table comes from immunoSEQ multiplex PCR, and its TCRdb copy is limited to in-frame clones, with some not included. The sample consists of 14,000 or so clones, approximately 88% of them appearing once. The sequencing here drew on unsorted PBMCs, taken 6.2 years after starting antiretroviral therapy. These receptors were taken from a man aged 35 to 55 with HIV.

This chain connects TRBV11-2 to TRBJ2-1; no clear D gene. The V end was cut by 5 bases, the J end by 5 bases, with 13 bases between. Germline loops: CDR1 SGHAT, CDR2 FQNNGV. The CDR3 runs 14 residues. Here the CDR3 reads CASSDLGTDNEQFF. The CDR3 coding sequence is TGTGCCAGCAGCGACCTCGGTACAGACAATGAGCAGTTCTTC. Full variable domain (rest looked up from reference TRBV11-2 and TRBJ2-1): EAGVAQSPRYKIIEKRQSVAFWCNPISGHATLYWYQQILGQGPKLLIQFQNNGVVDDSQLPKDRFSAERLKGVDSTLKIQPAKLEDSAVYLCASSDLGTDNEQFFGPGTRLTVL.

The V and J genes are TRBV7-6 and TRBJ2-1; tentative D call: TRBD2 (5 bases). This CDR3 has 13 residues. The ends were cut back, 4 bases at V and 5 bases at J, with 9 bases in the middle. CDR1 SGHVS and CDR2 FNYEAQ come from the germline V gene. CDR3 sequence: CASSSDYDNEQFF. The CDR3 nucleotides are TGTGCCAGCAGCTCCGACTACGACAATGAGCAGTTCTTC.